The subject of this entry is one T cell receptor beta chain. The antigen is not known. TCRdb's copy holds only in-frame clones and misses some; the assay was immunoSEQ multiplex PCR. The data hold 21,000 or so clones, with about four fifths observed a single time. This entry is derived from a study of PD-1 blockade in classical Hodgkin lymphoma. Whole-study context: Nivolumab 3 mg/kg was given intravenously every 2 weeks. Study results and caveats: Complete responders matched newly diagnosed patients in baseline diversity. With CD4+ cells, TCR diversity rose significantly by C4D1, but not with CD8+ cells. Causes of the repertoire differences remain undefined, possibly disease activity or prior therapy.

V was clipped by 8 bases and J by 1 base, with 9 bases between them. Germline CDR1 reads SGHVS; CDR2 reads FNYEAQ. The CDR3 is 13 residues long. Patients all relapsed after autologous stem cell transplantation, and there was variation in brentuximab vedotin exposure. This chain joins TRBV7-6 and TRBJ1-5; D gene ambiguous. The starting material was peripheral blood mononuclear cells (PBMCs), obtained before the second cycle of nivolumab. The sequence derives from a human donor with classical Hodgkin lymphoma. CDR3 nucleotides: TGTGCCAGCGCCGTGGGGAGCAATCAGCCCCAGCATTTT. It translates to CASAVGSNQPQHF.